One sample yielded the 17 T cell receptor beta chains listed below, sequenced in a study of T cells after yellow fever vaccination. From the 5' RACE reads, TCRdb called clonotypes with MiXCR, one entry per CDR3 protein. The sample yields a few hundred thousand distinct CDR3 sequences, roughly 8.7% seen once. Sequenced here: PBMCs, sampled on the day of the first yellow fever vaccination. The receptor source for this set is a man between 18 and 35 years old who received the YFV17D yellow fever vaccine.

This clonotype turned up a few times. This chain uses TRBV6-5 with TRBJ2-3; D may correspond to TRBD1 or TRBD2 (5 bases each). V was shortened by 4 bases and J by 3 bases, with 14 bases between the two germline ends. The CDR3 has 15 amino acids. The V gene's germline CDR1 is MNHEY and CDR2 SVGAGI. CDR3 protein: CASSSPGAITDTQYF. The CDR3 coding sequence is TGTGCCAGCAGTTCGCCCGGGGCGATTACAGATACGCAGTATTTT.

This clonotype was detected ten times or more. The genes are TRBV5-1 and TRBJ1-2, with D unresolved. CDR1 is SGHRS and CDR2 is YFSETQ in the germline V gene. V was pared by 0 bases and J by 5 bases, with 8 bases between. The CDR3 is made up of 13 amino acids. The CDR3 spells CASSLELRYGYTF. The CDR3 DNA reads TGCGCCAGCAGCTTGGAACTGAGATATGGCTACACCTTC.

This clonotype has just a few counts. The rearrangement links TRBV28 to TRBJ2-7, with TRBD2 matching over 8 bases. The CDR3 totals 15 residues. The junction had 15 bases not matched to a gene; V was cut back by 5 bases and J by 9 bases. The germline gives CDR1 MDHEN, CDR2 SYDVKM. CDR3 DNA sequence: TGTGCCAGCAGTGAGGCGGGACTAGGCGATGGCAGGCAGTACGTC. Translation: CASSEAGLGDGRQYV.

Many counts were recorded for this clonotype. This sequence joins TRBV7-3 and TRBJ2-1, with 8 nucleotides matching TRBD2. The CDR3 is 16 amino acids. The germline V gene has CDR1 SGHTA and CDR2 FQGTGA. The V gene end was trimmed by 1 base and the J gene end by 5 bases; junction bases not matched to a gene: 7. In DNA form, the CDR3 reads TGTGCCAGCAGCTTAAGGGCTAGCGGGTCAAACAATGAGCAGTTCTTC. It specifies CASSLRASGSNNEQFF.

This clonotype was seen at least ten times. CDR3 nucleotides: TGTGCCAGCAGTTTATCTTTGTGGACGACGTACAATGAGCAGTTCTTC. It translates to CASSLSLWTTYNEQFF. The chain is built from TRBV12-3 or TRBV12-4 and TRBJ2-1; no reliable D call. Trimming stripped 2 bases from V and 4 bases from J, with 15 bases between. The CDR3 is 16 residues long.

The chain combines TRBV7-9 with TRBJ2-1; 7 bases fit TRBD1. The CDR3 contains 14 residues. V dropped 6 bases and J dropped 3; count of bases not matched to a gene: 5. The germline V gene encodes CDR1 SEHNR and CDR2 FQNEAQ (reference sequence). This chain's CDR3 is CASSDRAYYNEQFF. The DNA for the CDR3 is TGTGCCAGCAGTGACAGGGCCTACTACAATGAGCAGTTCTTC.

This sequence joins TRBV12-3 or TRBV12-4 and TRBJ2-7, with TRBD2 as a possible D gene (7 bases). The CDR3 has 13 amino acids. V was cut by 5 bases and J by 4 bases, with 12 bases left in between. CDR3 loop: CASSVAGAYEQYV. CDR3 nucleotides: TGTGCCAGCAGTGTTGCGGGGGCATACGAGCAGTACGTC.

This clonotype was detected a few times. The chain carries TRBV4-1 and TRBJ1-1; D remains unclear. The CDR3 runs to 14 residues. V was cut by 4 bases and J by 1 base, with 10 bases left in between. Germline-derived CDR1 and CDR2 are MGHRA and YSYEKL. The CDR3 region is CASSRAGSNTEAFF. CDR3 coding DNA: TGCGCCAGCAGCCGGGCAGGTTCGAACACTGAAGCTTTCTTT.

The V and J genes are TRBV18 and TRBJ2-5; the match to TRBD2 covers 8 bases. Looked up from germline, CDR1 is KGHSH and CDR2 is LQKENI. There are 16 residues in the CDR3. V dropped 0 bases and J dropped 2; count of bases not matched to a gene: 5. CDR3 nucleotide sequence: TGTGCCAGCTCACCACCGGCGGGGGGCCCACAAGAGACCCAGTACTTC. This translates into CASSPPAGGPQETQYF.

This clonotype was found a few times. The chain employs TRBV11-2 and TRBJ1-6; TRBD1 aligns across 8 bases. Unmatched junction bases numbered 10, after V lost 6 bases and J lost 9 bases. CDR1 is SGHAT, CDR2 FQNNGV, per germline. The CDR3 length is 15 residues. The CDR3 loop reads CASRTGQGEGSPLHF. CDR3 in DNA: TGTGCCAGCAGAACAGGACAGGGAGAAGGTTCACCCCTCCACTTT.

Comments on this clonotype: It may be a read error: a sequence one base away is much more abundant. The V call is TRBV20-1, the J call TRBJ1-3; 7 bases line up with TRBD1. Germline V lookup: CDR1 DFQATT, CDR2 SNEGSKA (reference sequence). J gave up 5 bases and V 2 bases, and 6 bases lay outside the gene matches. The CDR3 sequence is 14 residues long. The CDR3 protein is CSARTGETRNTIYF. The CDR3 DNA reads as TGCAGTGCTAGAACAGGGGAGACTAGAAACACCATATATTTT.

This clonotype has just a few counts. The chain links TRBV6-6 to TRBJ1-2; D unclear. Between the trimmed V and J ends, which lost 7 bases and 3 bases, there was a span of 12 bases. The CDR3 covers 13 residues. Germline loops: CDR1 MNHNY, CDR2 SVGAGI (reference sequence). This CDR3 is CASTRTQDYGYTF. In DNA form, the CDR3 reads TGTGCCAGCACCCGGACCCAGGACTATGGCTACACCTTC.

This clonotype has a handful of counts. The chain employs TRBV11-2 and TRBJ1-5; 10 positions match TRBD1. Germline V gene sequence: CDR1 SGHAT, CDR2 FQNNGV. With 4 bases clipped from V and 6 bases from J, the junction kept 3 bases outside the gene matches. The CDR3 has 14 amino acids. CDR3 DNA: TGTGCCAGCAGCTCCCGGGACAGGGGTCAGCCCCAGCATTTT. This translates into CASSSRDRGQPQHF. Combining the CDR3 with reference TRBV11-2 and TRBJ1-5 gives the whole variable domain EAGVAQSPRYKIIEKRQSVAFWCNPISGHATLYWYQQILGQGPKLLIQFQNNGVVDDSQLPKDRFSAERLKGVDSTLKIQPAKLEDSAVYLCASSSRDRGQPQHFGDGTRLSIL.

This clonotype was detected only a few times. The chain couples TRBV4-3 to TRBJ1-2, with TRBD1 as a possible D gene (5 bases). The CDR3 is 15 residues long. Germline V gene lookup returns CDR1 LGHNA and CDR2 YSLEER. V lost 0 bases and J lost 7, with 15 bases in between. CDR3 residues: CASSQDRAGRLGYTF. The CDR3 bases are TGCGCCAGCAGCCAAGATCGGGCAGGGCGTCTTGGCTACACCTTC.

The chain employs TRBV12-3 or TRBV12-4 and TRBJ2-5; D is possibly TRBD2 (6 bases). CDR3 length: 13 amino acids. V gave up 6 bases and J gave up 0 bases, with 8 bases separating them. CDR3 DNA sequence: TGTGCCAGCAGACCGGGAGACCAAGAGACCCAGTACTTC. Encoded protein: CASRPGDQETQYF.

This clonotype occurred a few times. The chain links TRBV20-1 to TRBJ1-5; unclear D gene. The V and J ends lost 3 bases and 4 bases respectively, with 13 bases between them. The CDR3 length is 14 residues. Germline V gene sequence: CDR1 DFQATT, CDR2 SNEGSKA (reference sequence). In DNA, the CDR3 is TGCAGTGCTAGTTCACTATCCATTAATCAGCCCCAGCATTTT. The encoded protein is CSASSLSINQPQHF.

CDR3 DNA sequence: TGTGCCAGCAGTCCCCGGGCGATTAATGAAAAACTGTTTTTT. Residues: CASSPRAINEKLFF. The chain uses TRBV12-3 or TRBV12-4 and TRBJ1-4; D is uncertain. The CDR3 is made up of 14 amino acids. Trimming shortened V by 5 bases and J by 4 bases, and 11 bases separated the two germline ends.